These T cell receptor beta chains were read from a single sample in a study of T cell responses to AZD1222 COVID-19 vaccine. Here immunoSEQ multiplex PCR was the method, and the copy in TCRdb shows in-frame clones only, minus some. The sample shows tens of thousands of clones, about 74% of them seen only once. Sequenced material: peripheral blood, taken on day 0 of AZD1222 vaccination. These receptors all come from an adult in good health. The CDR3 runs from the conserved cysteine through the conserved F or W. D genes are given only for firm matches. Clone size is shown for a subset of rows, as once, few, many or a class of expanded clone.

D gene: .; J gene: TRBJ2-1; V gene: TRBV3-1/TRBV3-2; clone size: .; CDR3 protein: CASSPETSYNEQFF; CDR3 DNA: TGTGCCAGCAGCCCTGAGACTAGCTACAATGAGCAGTTCTTC
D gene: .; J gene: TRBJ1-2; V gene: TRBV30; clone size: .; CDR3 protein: CAGVKSRNYGYTF; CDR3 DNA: TGTGCCGGAGTTAAATCCCGTAACTATGGCTACACCTTC
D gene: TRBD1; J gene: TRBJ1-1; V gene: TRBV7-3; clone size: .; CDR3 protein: CASGQGAGGEAFF; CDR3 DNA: TGTGCCAGCGGCCAGGGGGCGGGCGGTGAAGCTTTCTTT
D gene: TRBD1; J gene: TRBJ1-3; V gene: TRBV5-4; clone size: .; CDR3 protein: CASSLAEVGQGANTIYF; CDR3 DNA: TGTGCCAGCAGCTTGGCCGAGGTGGGACAGGGGGCCAACACCATATATTTT
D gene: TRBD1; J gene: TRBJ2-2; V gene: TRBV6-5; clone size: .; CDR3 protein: CASRPTGTGELFF; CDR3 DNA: TGTGCCAGCAGGCCGACAGGGACCGGGGAGCTGTTTTTT
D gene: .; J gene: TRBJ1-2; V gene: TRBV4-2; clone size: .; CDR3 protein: CASSRSDGLGGYGYTF; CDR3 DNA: TGTGCCAGCAGCCGTTCCGACGGCCTAGGGGGCTATGGCTACACCTTC
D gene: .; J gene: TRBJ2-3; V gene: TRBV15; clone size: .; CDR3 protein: CATLKGGLADTQYF; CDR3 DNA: TGTGCCACCTTGAAGGGTGGGCTGGCAGATACGCAGTATTTT
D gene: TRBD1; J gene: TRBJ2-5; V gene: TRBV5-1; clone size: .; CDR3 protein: CASSQKGTVGETQYF; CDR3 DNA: TGCGCCAGCAGCCAAAAGGGGACAGTCGGAGAGACCCAGTACTTC
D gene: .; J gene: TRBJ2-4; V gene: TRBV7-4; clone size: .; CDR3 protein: CASSPPLFGVQYF; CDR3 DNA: TGTGCCAGCAGCCCGCCTCTGTTCGGCGTTCAGTACTTC
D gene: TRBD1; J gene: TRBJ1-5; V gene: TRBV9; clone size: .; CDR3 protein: CASSRTGGEPQHF; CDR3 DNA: TGTGCCAGCAGCCGGACAGGCGGTGAGCCCCAGCATTTT
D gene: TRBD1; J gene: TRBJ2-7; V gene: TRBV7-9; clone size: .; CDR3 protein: CASSPGTGIRYDEQYF; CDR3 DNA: TGTGCCAGCAGCCCGGGGACAGGGATCAGGTACGACGAGCAGTACTTC
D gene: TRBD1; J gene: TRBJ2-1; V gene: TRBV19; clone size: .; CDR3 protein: CASSTQQGARNEQFF; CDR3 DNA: TGTGCCAGTAGCACACAACAGGGGGCGCGTAATGAGCAGTTCTTC
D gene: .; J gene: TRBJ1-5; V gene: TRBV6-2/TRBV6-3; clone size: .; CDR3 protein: CASSLFDRGGNQPQHF; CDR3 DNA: TGTGCCAGCAGTCTTTTTGACAGAGGTGGCAATCAGCCCCAGCATTTT
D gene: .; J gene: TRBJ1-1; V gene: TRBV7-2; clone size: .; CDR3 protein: CASSLGAGRTNTEAFF; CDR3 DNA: TGTGCCAGCAGCTTAGGGGCAGGGAGAACGAACACTGAAGCTTTCTTT
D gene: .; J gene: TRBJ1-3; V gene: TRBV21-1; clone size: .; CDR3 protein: CASSKARISGNTIYF; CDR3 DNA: TGTGCCAGCAGCAAAGCCCGGATCTCTGGAAACACCATATATTTT
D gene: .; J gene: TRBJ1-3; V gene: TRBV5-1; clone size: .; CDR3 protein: CASSLGDAGGSGNTIYF; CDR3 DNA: TGCGCCAGCAGCTTGGGAGATGCGGGGGGCTCTGGAAACACCATATATTTT
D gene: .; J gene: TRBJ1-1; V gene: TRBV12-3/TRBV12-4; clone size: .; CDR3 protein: CASSPLGLTEAFF; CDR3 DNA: TGTGCCAGCAGTCCTTTGGGTCTCACTGAAGCTTTCTTT
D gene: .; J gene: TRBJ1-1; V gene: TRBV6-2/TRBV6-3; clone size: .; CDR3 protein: CASSYSSEAFF; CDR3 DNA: TGTGCCAGCAGTTACTCGAGTGAAGCTTTCTTT
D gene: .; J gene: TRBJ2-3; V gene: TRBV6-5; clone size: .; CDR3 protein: CASSYWAESTDTQYF; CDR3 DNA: TGTGCCAGCAGTTACTGGGCGGAAAGCACAGATACGCAGTATTTT
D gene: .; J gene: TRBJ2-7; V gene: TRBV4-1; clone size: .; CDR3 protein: CASSQDWMGRSSYEQYF; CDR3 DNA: TGCGCCAGCAGCCAAGATTGGATGGGGAGGAGCTCCTACGAGCAGTACTTC
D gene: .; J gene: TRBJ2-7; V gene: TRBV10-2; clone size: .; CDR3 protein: CASSEVSLGEQYF; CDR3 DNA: TGCGCCAGCAGTGAAGTCAGTTTAGGAGAGCAGTACTTC
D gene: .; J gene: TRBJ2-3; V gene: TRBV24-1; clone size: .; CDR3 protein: CATSEGTSSTDTQYF; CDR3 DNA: TGTGCCACCAGTGAAGGGACATCATCAACAGATACGCAGTATTTT
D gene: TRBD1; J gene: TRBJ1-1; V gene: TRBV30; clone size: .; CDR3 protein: CAWTKQGTEAFF; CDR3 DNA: TGTGCCTGGACTAAACAGGGGACTGAAGCTTTCTTT
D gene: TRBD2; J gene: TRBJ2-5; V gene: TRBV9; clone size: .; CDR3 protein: CASSPRGAGGLTGQETQYF; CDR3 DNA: TGTGCCAGCAGCCCTCGTGGTGCGGGGGGTCTTACTGGGCAAGAGACCCAGTACTTC
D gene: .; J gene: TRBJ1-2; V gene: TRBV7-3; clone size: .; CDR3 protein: CASSPHRETARGYTF; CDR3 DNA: TGTGCCAGCAGCCCACACAGGGAGACGGCGCGTGGCTACACCTTC
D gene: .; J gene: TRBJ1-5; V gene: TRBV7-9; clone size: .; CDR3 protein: CASSLGGLGTARLQPQHF; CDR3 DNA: TGTGCCAGCAGCTTAGGAGGGTTGGGCACCGCCCGCCTTCAGCCCCAGCATTTT
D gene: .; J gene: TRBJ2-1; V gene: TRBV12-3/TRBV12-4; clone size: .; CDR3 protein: CASCGMGLCEQFF; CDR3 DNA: TGTGCCAGCTGTGGAATGGGGCTTTGTGAGCAGTTCTTC
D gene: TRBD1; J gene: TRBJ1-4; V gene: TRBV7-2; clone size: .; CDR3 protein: CASSRDRGNEKLFF; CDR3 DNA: TGTGCCAGCAGCCGGGACAGGGGAAATGAAAAACTGTTTTTT
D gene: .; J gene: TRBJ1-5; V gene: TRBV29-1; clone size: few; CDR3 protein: CSVFLDSNQPQHF; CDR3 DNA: TGCAGCGTTTTTTTGGATAGCAATCAGCCCCAGCATTTT
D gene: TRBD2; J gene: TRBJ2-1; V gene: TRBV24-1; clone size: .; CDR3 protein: CATSDSSGGAHNEQFF; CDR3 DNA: TGTGCCACCAGTGACAGTAGCGGGGGGGCTCACAATGAGCAGTTCTTC
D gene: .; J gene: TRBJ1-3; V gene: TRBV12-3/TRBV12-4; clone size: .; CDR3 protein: CASSYRENTIYF; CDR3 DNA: TGTGCCAGCAGTTACAGGGAAAACACCATATATTTT
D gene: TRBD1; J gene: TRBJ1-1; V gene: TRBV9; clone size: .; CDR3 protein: CASSPTTGGASEAFF; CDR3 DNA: TGTGCCAGCAGCCCTACGACAGGGGGAGCATCTGAAGCTTTCTTT
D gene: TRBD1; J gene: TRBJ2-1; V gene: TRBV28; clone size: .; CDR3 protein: CASSPSGTGAYNEQFF; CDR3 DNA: TGTGCCAGCAGTCCTTCCGGGACAGGGGCCTACAATGAGCAGTTCTTC
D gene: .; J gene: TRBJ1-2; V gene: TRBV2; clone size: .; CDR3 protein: CASGGGAGKTGYTF; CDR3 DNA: TGTGCCAGCGGGGGAGGGGCAGGGAAGACTGGCTACACCTTC
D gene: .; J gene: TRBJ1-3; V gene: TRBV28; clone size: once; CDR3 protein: CASSLMILGGGGNTIYF; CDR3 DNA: TGTGCCAGCAGTTTAATGATTTTGGGGGGCGGTGGAAACACCATATATTTT
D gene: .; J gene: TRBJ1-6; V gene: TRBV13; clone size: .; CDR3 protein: CASSSQGLNSPLHF; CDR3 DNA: TGTGCCAGCAGCTCTCAGGGGCTTAATTCACCCCTCCACTTT
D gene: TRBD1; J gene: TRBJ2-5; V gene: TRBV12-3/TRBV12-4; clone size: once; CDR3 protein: CASSSDREETQYF; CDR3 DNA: TGTGCCAGCAGTTCCGACAGGGAAGAGACCCAGTACTTC
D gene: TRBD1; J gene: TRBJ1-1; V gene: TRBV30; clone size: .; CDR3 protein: CAWTHRGSRETEAFF; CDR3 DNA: TGTGCCTGGACCCACAGGGGGAGTAGAGAGACTGAAGCTTTCTTT
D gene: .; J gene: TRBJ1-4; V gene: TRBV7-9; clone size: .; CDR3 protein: CASSLGNEKLFF; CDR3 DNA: TGTGCCAGCAGCTTAGGGAATGAAAAACTGTTTTTT
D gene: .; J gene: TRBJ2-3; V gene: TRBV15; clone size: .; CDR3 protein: CATSRDRTGTAPDTQYF; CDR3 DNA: TGTGCCACCAGCAGAGATAGGACGGGGACGGCCCCAGATACGCAGTATTTT
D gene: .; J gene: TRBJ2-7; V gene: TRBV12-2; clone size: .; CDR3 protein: CASRLGGRGYEQYF; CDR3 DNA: TGTGCAAGTCGCTTAGGAGGTCGGGGCTACGAGCAGTACTTC
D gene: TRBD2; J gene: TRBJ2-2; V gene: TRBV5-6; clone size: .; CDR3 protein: CASSLVAGGSNTGELFF; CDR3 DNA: TGTGCCAGCAGCTTGGTAGCGGGGGGATCGAACACCGGGGAGCTGTTTTTT